One sample yielded the 13 T cell receptor beta chains listed below, sequenced in a study of shared clonotypes between healthy human individuals. Generated by immunoSEQ multiplex PCR, the TCRdb table keeps only in-frame clones and is missing some. The table shows over a million clones, with approximately 98% occurring only once. Sequencing was carried out using naive CD4+ T cells sorted from blood. Subset indicated: CD45RA+ positively selected. The source of these receptors is a young man in good health.

The rearrangement links TRBV5-8 to TRBJ2-1, with 16 bases identical to TRBD2. The CDR3 spans 18 residues. Unmatched junction bases numbered 6, after V lost 2 bases and J lost 4 bases. From germline, CDR1 is SGHTS and CDR2 YDEGEE. The CDR3 spells CASSFSGLAGGPYNEQFF. CDR3 nucleotide sequence: TGTGCCAGCAGCTTCTCGGGACTAGCGGGAGGGCCATACAATGAGCAGTTCTTC.

This chain joins TRBV10-3 and TRBJ2-3, with D perhaps TRBD2 (5 bases). The CDR3 has 15 amino acids. V was clipped by 2 bases and J by 0 bases, with 9 bases between them. CDR1 is ENHRY and CDR2 is SYGVKD in the germline V gene. The CDR3 coding sequence is TGTGCCATCAGTGAGCTCAGCGGTAGCACAGATACGCAGTATTTT. It is translated as CAISELSGSTDTQYF.

The gene calls are TRBV29-1 and TRBJ2-5; 11 nucleotides line up with TRBD2. The CDR3 runs to 14 residues. The germline V gene encodes CDR1 SQVTM and CDR2 ANQGSEA. V gave up 6 bases and J gave up 4 bases; unmatched junction bases: 7. CDR3 sequence reads: CSVATGTSGETQYF. The CDR3 nucleotides read TGCAGCGTCGCTACCGGGACTAGCGGAGAGACCCAGTACTTC.

The J gene is TRBJ2-3, the V gene TRBV5-1; possibly TRBD2 for D (5 bases). V lost 2 bases, J lost 2 bases, and 18 bases lay in between. The CDR3 runs to 17 residues. Germline V gives CDR1 SGHRS, CDR2 YFSETQ. For the CDR3, the DNA is TGCGCCAGCAGCTTTTTGGGGAGAGGAGACCTCACAGATACGCAGTATTTT. It translates to CASSFLGRGDLTDTQYF. The full variable domain, its missing parts supplied by reference TRBV5-1 and TRBJ2-3, is KAGVTQTPRYLIKTRGQQVTLSCSPISGHRSVSWYQQTPGQGLQFLFEYFSETQRNKGNFPGRFSGRQFSNSRSEMNVSTLELGDSALYLCASSFLGRGDLTDTQYFGPGTRLTVL.

This rearrangement joins TRBV10-3 to TRBJ2-1, with D perhaps TRBD1 or TRBD2 (6 bases each). The V and J ends lost 0 bases and 6 bases respectively, with 18 bases between them. Germline V gene lookup returns CDR1 ENHRY and CDR2 SYGVKD. This CDR3 contains 17 residues. The CDR3 here is CAISESGGGTAPNEQFF. DNA for the CDR3: TGTGCCATCAGTGAGTCCGGGGGCGGTACCGCCCCCAATGAGCAGTTCTTC.

This clone was recorded only once. The V call is TRBV4-3, the J call TRBJ2-6; TRBD1 matches at 8 bases. The germline V gene encodes CDR1 LGHNA and CDR2 YSLEER. The CDR3 contains 16 residues. V shed 1 base, J shed 6 bases, and the junction held 5 bases outside the gene matches. The CDR3 nucleotides read TGCGCCAGCAGCCAAGGCGGACAGGGCGAGGCCAACGTCCTGACTTTC. It is translated as CASSQGGQGEANVLTF.

This chain connects TRBV7-2 to TRBJ2-1, with D perhaps matching TRBD2 (6 bases). CDR1 is SGHTA and CDR2 is FQGNSA in the germline V gene. The CDR3 sequence is 15 residues long. Trimming stripped 4 bases from V and 8 bases from J, with 18 bases between. CDR3 bases: TGTGCCAGCAGCTCGCGAAGGGACTCCCCCGATGAGCAGTTCTTC. Protein: CASSSRRDSPDEQFF. The whole variable domain, remainder taken from reference TRBV7-2 and TRBJ2-1, is GAGVSQSPSNKVTEKGKDVELRCDPISGHTALYWYRQSLGQGLEFLIYFQGNSAPDKSGLPSDRFSAERTGGSVSTLTIQRTQQEDSAVYLCASSSRRDSPDEQFFGPGTRLTVL.

The genes are TRBV5-1 and TRBJ2-7; TRBD1 agrees at 12 bases. After removal of 1 base from V and 5 bases from J, the junction contained 7 bases not matched to a gene. Germline loops: CDR1 SGHRS, CDR2 YFSETQ. The CDR3 is 16 amino acids. This chain's CDR3 is CASSLPPGQGADEQYF. In nucleotides, the CDR3 is TGCGCCAGCAGCTTGCCACCGGGACAGGGGGCGGACGAGCAGTACTTC. Using reference TRBV5-1 and TRBJ2-7 for the parts outside the CDR3, the full variable domain is KAGVTQTPRYLIKTRGQQVTLSCSPISGHRSVSWYQQTPGQGLQFLFEYFSETQRNKGNFPGRFSGRQFSNSRSEMNVSTLELGDSALYLCASSLPPGQGADEQYFGPGTRLTVT.

The rearrangement links TRBV5-5 to TRBJ1-5; 8 bases map to TRBD1. The CDR3 is 17 amino acids. The germline V gene has CDR1 SGHKS and CDR2 YYEKEE (reference sequence). V dropped 0 bases and J dropped 3; count of bases not matched to a gene: 8. The CDR3 region is CASSLEVGRGLNQPQHF. In DNA form, the CDR3 reads TGTGCCAGCAGCTTGGAAGTAGGCAGGGGGCTCAATCAGCCCCAGCATTTT.

This chain links TRBV19 with TRBJ2-1, with D tentatively TRBD2 (5 bases). Germline V gene sequence: CDR1 LNHDA, CDR2 SQIVND (reference sequence). The CDR3 consists of 14 residues. Trimming took 10 bases from V and 6 from J, leaving 19 bases between them. This chain's CDR3 is CATTSTSLVNEQFF. As DNA, the CDR3 is TGTGCCACCACATCGACATCACTAGTCAATGAGCAGTTCTTC.

The chain is built from TRBV5-1 and TRBJ2-3; 7 bases line up with TRBD1. V was clipped by 1 base and J by 3 bases; unmatched bases: 5. This CDR3 spans 15 amino acids. Germline V gene sequence: CDR1 SGHRS, CDR2 YFSETQ. The CDR3 sequence: CASSLNRGATDTQYF. The CDR3 region has the DNA TGCGCCAGCAGCTTGAACAGGGGCGCGACAGATACGCAGTATTTT.

The rearrangement uses TRBV28 and TRBJ1-5, with 8 bases fitting TRBD1. The CDR3 is made up of 19 amino acids. Trimming at V came to 3 bases and at J to 1 base, leaving 14 bases not matched to a gene. Germline CDR1 MDHEN, CDR2 SYDVKM. CDR3 nucleotides: TGTGCCAGCAGTTTCCCCCTTCGGAAGGACAGGGTAAGCAATCAGCCCCAGCATTTT. Its protein is CASSFPLRKDRVSNQPQHF.

V usage is TRBV5-1 and J usage is TRBJ2-6, with no clear D. The CDR3 has 16 amino acids. In germline, CDR1 is SGHRS, CDR2 YFSETQ. The V end was cut by 0 bases, the J end by 4 bases, with 11 bases between. CDR3 amino acids: CASSLAPQVGANVLTF. CDR3 in DNA: TGCGCCAGCAGCTTGGCCCCGCAGGTAGGGGCCAACGTCCTGACTTTC.